The subject of this entry is one T cell receptor (beta chain). The antigen is undetermined. TCRdb keeps only in-frame clones here, not all; method: immunoSEQ multiplex PCR. The sample holds over 60,000 clones, 80% to 90% seen once. This sample is part of a study of T cell responses to AZD1222 COVID-19 vaccine. Overall study findings and caveats: Clonal diversity may have been underestimated in mostly white British donors. Spike-specific TCR depth and breadth grew after two AZD1222 doses.

The material was peripheral blood, obtained on day 0 of AZD1222 vaccination. The sequence was collected from an adult in good health.

The CDR3 spells CASSVTSELPEQYF. CDR3 nucleotide sequence: TGTGCCAGCAGTGTTACTAGCGAATTGCCCGAGCAGTACTTC. V is TRBV2 and J is TRBJ2-7; 7 bases are a match to TRBD2. From germline, CDR1 is SNHLY and CDR2 FYNNEI. The CDR3 loop spans 14 amino acids. The V and J ends lost 4 bases and 6 bases, in that order; junction bases with no gene match: 9.